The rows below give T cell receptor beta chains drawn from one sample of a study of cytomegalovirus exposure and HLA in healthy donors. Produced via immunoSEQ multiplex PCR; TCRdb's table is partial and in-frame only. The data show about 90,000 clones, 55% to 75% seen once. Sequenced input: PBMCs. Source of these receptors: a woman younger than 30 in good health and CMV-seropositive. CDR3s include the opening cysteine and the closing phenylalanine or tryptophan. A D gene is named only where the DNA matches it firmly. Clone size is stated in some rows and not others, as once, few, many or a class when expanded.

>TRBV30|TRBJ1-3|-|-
TGTGCCTGGCAGGGTTCGTCTGGAAACACCATATATTTT
CAWQGSSGNTIYF
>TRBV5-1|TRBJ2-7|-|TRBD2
TGCGCCAGCAGCTCTCTAGCGGGGTCTCCCTACGAGCAGTACTTC
CASSSLAGSPYEQYF
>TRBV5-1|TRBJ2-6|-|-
TGCGCCAGCCGGACAGGAGGGTTAGGGGCCAACGTCCTGACTTTC
CASRTGGLGANVLTF
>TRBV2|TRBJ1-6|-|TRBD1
TGTGCCAGCAGTGGCACAGGGGGCGCCGATTCACCCCTCCACTTT
CASSGTGGADSPLHF
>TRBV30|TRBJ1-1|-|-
TGTGCCTGGAGTCTGGGCGGGCGCACTGAAGCTTTCTTT
CAWSLGGRTEAFF
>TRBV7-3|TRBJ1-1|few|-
TGTGCCAGCAGCGAGGAGGTCAGCTCTGAAGCTTTCTTT
CASSEEVSSEAFF
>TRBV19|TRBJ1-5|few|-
TGTGCCAGTAGTAGAGGGAGGGATCAGCCCCAGCATTTT
CASSRGRDQPQHF
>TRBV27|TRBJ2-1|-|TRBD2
TGTGCCAGCAGACCGGGGAGGGCCTACAATGAGCAGTTCTTC
CASRPGRAYNEQFF
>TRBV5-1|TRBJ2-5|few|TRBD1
TGCGCCAGCACCCCCCCCCGTACAGGGGGCCTCCAAGAGACCCAGTACTTC
CASTPPRTGGLQETQYF
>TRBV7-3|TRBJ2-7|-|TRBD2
TGTGCCAGCAGCTTAGGCGGGGGCGAGCAGTACTTC
CASSLGGGEQYF
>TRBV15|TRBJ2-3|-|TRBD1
TGTGCCACCAGCACTACGGACAGGGGGGCTAGCACAGATACGCAGTATTTT
CATSTTDRGASTDTQYF
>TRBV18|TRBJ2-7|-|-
TGTGCCAGCTCACGAGCGACGGGAGTGGGCGAGCAGTACTTC
CASSRATGVGEQYF